Listed here are 23 T cell receptor beta chains from one sample, sequenced in a study of blood T cell repertoires in COVID-19. TCRdb keeps only in-frame clones here, not all; method: immunoSEQ multiplex PCR. This table has roughly 350,000 clones, roughly 86% appearing once. Sequencing was performed on peripheral blood. These receptors were collected from a woman in her 70s with COVID-19, enrolled during active disease.

This chain uses TRBV4-2 with TRBJ2-1; 13 bases are shared with TRBD2. The CDR3 totals 16 residues. J was trimmed by 5 bases and V by 4 bases; bases with no gene match: 5. Germline-derived CDR1 and CDR2 are LGHNA and YNFKEQ. The CDR3 protein is CASSPSGLAGDNEQFF. In DNA form, the CDR3 reads TGTGCCAGCAGCCCAAGCGGACTAGCGGGGGACAATGAGCAGTTCTTC.

The CDR3 protein is CASSQGGGGPDTQYF. The DNA of the CDR3 is TGCGCCAGCAGCCAAGGGGGCGGGGGTCCTGATACGCAGTATTTT. The rearrangement uses TRBV4-1 and TRBJ2-3, with 7 bases that match TRBD2. The CDR3 covers 15 residues. Per germline, CDR1 MGHRA and CDR2 YSYEKL. J gave up 6 bases and V 1 base, and 7 bases lay outside the gene matches.

The gene calls are TRBV6-5 and TRBJ1-3; D unclear. Per germline, CDR1 MNHEY and CDR2 SVGAGI. This CDR3 is 14 amino acids long. The germline V and J ends were trimmed by 5 bases and 0 bases, with 8 bases remaining between them. In nucleotides, the CDR3 is TGTGCCAGCAGTCCCGGGTTCTCTGGAAACACCATATATTTT. Translating gives CASSPGFSGNTIYF.

J is TRBJ1-4 and V is TRBV24-1, with TRBD1 matching over 9 bases. Trimming cost V 2 bases and J 2 bases; bases outside gene matches: 8. CDR3 length: 18 amino acids. Germline CDR1 KGHDR, CDR2 SFDVKD. The CDR3 loop reads CATSDSPGQGSTNEKLFF. CDR3 in DNA: TGTGCCACCAGTGATTCTCCGGGACAGGGATCGACTAATGAAAAACTGTTTTTT.

The chain joins TRBV7-9 to TRBJ2-7; 9 bases match TRBD2. J was trimmed by 0 bases and V by 3 bases; bases with no gene match: 0. CDR1 and CDR2 from the germline V gene are SEHNR and FQNEAQ (reference sequence). This CDR3 spans 14 amino acids. CDR3 sequence reads: CASSFSGGSYEQYF. In DNA form, the CDR3 reads TGTGCCAGCAGCTTTAGCGGGGGCTCCTACGAGCAGTACTTC.

The chain combines TRBV7-2 with TRBJ2-3; D ambiguous. Germline V CDR1 and CDR2: SGHTA, FQGNSA. The CDR3 is made up of 15 amino acids. V lost 3 bases and J lost 0, with 10 bases in between. The CDR3 protein is CASSLPRLSTDTQYF. CDR3 sequence (DNA): TGTGCCAGCAGCTTGCCGCGGCTGAGCACAGATACGCAGTATTTT. Looking up the rest from reference TRBV7-2 and TRBJ2-3 gives the full variable domain: GAGVSQSPSNKVTEKGKDVELRCDPISGHTALYWYRQSLGQGLEFLIYFQGNSAPDKSGLPSDRFSAERTGGSVSTLTIQRTQQEDSAVYLCASSLPRLSTDTQYFGPGTRLTVL.

The chain is built from TRBV28 and TRBJ2-3; D gene unclear. This CDR3 spans 12 amino acids. Germline loops: CDR1 MDHEN, CDR2 SYDVKM. Trimming shortened V by 6 bases and J by 3 bases, and 7 bases separated the two germline ends. The CDR3 spells CASSRQTDTQYF. The CDR3 DNA sequence: TGTGCCAGCAGCCGTCAGACAGATACGCAGTATTTT.

A remark on this clone: The sample holds other DNA sequences that translate to the same CDR3. The chain has TRBV5-1 and TRBJ2-7; 9 positions agree with TRBD1. V gave up 3 bases and J gave up 4 bases; unmatched junction bases: 5. The CDR3 covers 14 residues. In germline, CDR1 is SGHRS, CDR2 YFSETQ. The CDR3 loop is CASSSGTGLYEQYF. The CDR3 DNA follows: TGCGCCAGCAGCTCCGGGACAGGGTTGTACGAGCAGTACTTC.

J is TRBJ1-3 and V is TRBV3-1 (or the pseudogene TRBV3-2); 7 bases map to TRBD1. The trim removed 4 bases at V and 4 bases at J, leaving 4 bases unmatched. CDR1 and CDR2 (germline): LGHDT, YNNKEL (reference sequence). The length of the CDR3 is 14 residues. The CDR3 region has the DNA TGTGCCAGCAGCCTACAGGGGCTGGGAAACACCATATATTTT. This translates into CASSLQGLGNTIYF.

Of note for this clone: Other DNA sequences in the same sample also yield this CDR3. This rearrangement joins TRBV9 to TRBJ1-2; D not certain. V was shortened by 2 bases and J by 4 bases, with 9 bases between the two germline ends. The CDR3 contains 13 residues. CDR1 and CDR2 (germline): SGDLS, YYNGEE. CDR3: CASSVGDTYGYTF. CDR3 coding DNA: TGTGCCAGCAGCGTCGGTGACACCTATGGCTACACCTTC. The variable domain in full, with the rest retrieved from reference TRBV9 and TRBJ1-2, is DSGVTQTPKHLITATGQRVTLRCSPRSGDLSVYWYQQSLDQGLQFLIQYYNGEERAKGNILERFSAQQFPDLHSELNLSSLELGDSALYFCASSVGDTYGYTFGSGTRLTVV.

The sample holds a few counts of this clone. The gene calls are TRBV28 and TRBJ1-4; 8 positions agree with TRBD1. The CDR3 extends over 13 amino acids. The J segment lost 7 bases and the V segment lost 9 bases, leaving 7 bases of the junction unmatched. CDR1 is MDHEN, CDR2 SYDVKM, per germline. The CDR3 sequence: CASRDRSGEKLFF. The CDR3 bases are TGTGCCAGTAGGGACAGGTCGGGTGAAAAACTGTTTTTT. Supplemented by reference TRBV28 and TRBJ1-4, the full variable domain reads DVKVTQSSRYLVKRTGEKVFLECVQDMDHENMFWYRQDPGLGLRLIYFSYDVKMKEKGDIPEGYSVSREKKERFSLILESASTNQTSMYLCASRDRSGEKLFFGSGTQLSVL.

This clone was counted a few times. This chain links TRBV24-1 with TRBJ1-1; possibly TRBD1 for D (6 bases). V lost 5 bases, J lost 1 base, and 7 bases lay in between. CDR1 and CDR2 from the germline V gene are KGHDR and SFDVKD. The CDR3 is made up of 13 amino acids. The CDR3 loop is CATSGRGNTEAFF. CDR3 bases: TGTGCCACCAGTGGCAGGGGGAACACTGAAGCTTTCTTT.

V usage is TRBV30 and J usage is TRBJ1-2; the match to TRBD1 covers 7 bases. There are 13 residues in the CDR3. The J segment lost 3 bases and the V segment lost 5 bases, leaving 6 bases of the junction unmatched. Germline-derived CDR1 and CDR2 are GTSNPN and SVGIG (reference sequence). The CDR3 DNA reads as TGTGCCTGGGACCGGGACAGATACTATGGCTACACCTTC. This sequence encodes CAWDRDRYYGYTF.

This clone was recorded once. The V call is TRBV7-9, the J call TRBJ2-1; TRBD2 aligns across 11 bases. CDR1 and CDR2 (germline): SEHNR, FQNEAQ (reference sequence). The CDR3 is 16 amino acids. V shed 5 bases and J 8 bases; nucleotides not matched to a gene: 11. The CDR3 bases are TGTGCCAGCAGCAAATTCCTAGCGGGGGGCGAGGATGAGCAGTTCTTC. It specifies CASSKFLAGGEDEQFF.

This rearrangement joins TRBV27 to TRBJ1-2; D gene unclear. The ends were cut back, 3 bases at V and 4 bases at J, with 12 bases in the middle. The germline gives CDR1 MNHEY, CDR2 SMNVEV (reference sequence). This CDR3 is 14 amino acids long. The CDR3 nucleotides are TGTGCCAGCAGTTTCGCGGGCAGCTTCTATGGCTACACCTTC. Its translation is CASSFAGSFYGYTF.

This rearrangement joins TRBV28 to TRBJ2-1, with TRBD1 matching 7 bases. The CDR3 length is 12 residues. Germline CDR1 MDHEN, CDR2 SYDVKM. The trim removed 3 bases at V and 16 bases at J, leaving 9 bases unmatched. The CDR3 protein is CASSFPGGIRFF. The CDR3 DNA sequence: TGTGCCAGCAGTTTTCCAGGGGGTATCAGATTCTTC.

This chain joins TRBV3-1 (or the pseudogene TRBV3-2) and TRBJ2-6; a weak D match, TRBD2 (6 bases). The CDR3 runs to 15 residues. Trimming cost V 1 base and J 2 bases, with 6 bases left between them. Germline-derived CDR1 and CDR2 are LGHDT and YNNKEL (reference sequence). In DNA, the CDR3 is TGTGCCAGCAGCCAAGGGGGGGCTGGGGCCAACGTCCTGACTTTC. Encoded protein: CASSQGGAGANVLTF.

The chain employs TRBV4-3 and TRBJ1-1; 9 bases fit TRBD1. The trim removed 0 bases at V and 5 bases at J, leaving 7 bases unmatched. Germline V gene sequence: CDR1 LGHNA, CDR2 YSLEER. The CDR3 is 16 amino acids. The CDR3 region is CASSQDTGGAWTEAFF. As DNA, the CDR3 is TGCGCCAGCAGCCAAGATACAGGGGGCGCGTGGACTGAAGCTTTCTTT.

CDR3 DNA sequence: TGTGCCAGCAGTTTTCGACACAAGACCTCTGGGGCCAACGTCCTGACTTTC. It specifies CASSFRHKTSGANVLTF. The chain combines TRBV27 with TRBJ2-6, with unresolved D. CDR1 is MNHEY, CDR2 SMNVEV, per germline (reference sequence). The CDR3 spans 17 residues. The V end lost 3 bases, the J end lost 0 bases, and 12 bases lay between the germline ends.

This chain links TRBV6-4 with TRBJ1-1, with 10 bases matching TRBD1. The V segment lost 10 bases and the J segment 1 base; nucleotides outside the gene matches: 6. This CDR3 region has 14 residues. Germline CDR1 is MRHNA and CDR2 is SNTAGT. Written as DNA, the CDR3 is TGTGCCAACGTGAGGGACAGGGGGAACACTGAAGCTTTCTTT. Its protein is CANVRDRGNTEAFF.

The chain carries TRBV5-1 and TRBJ1-1, with 10 positions matching TRBD1. The CDR3 length is 16 residues. Germline values: CDR1 SGHRS, CDR2 YFSETQ. J lost 1 base, V lost 4 bases, and 7 bases had no gene match. CDR3 residues: CASSLGWTGGNTEAFF. CDR3 coding DNA: TGCGCCAGCAGCCTTGGGTGGACAGGGGGGAACACTGAAGCTTTCTTT.

This sequence joins TRBV12-5 and TRBJ1-2; tentative D call: TRBD1 (5 bases). The V and J ends lost 2 bases and 8 bases respectively, with 9 bases between them. Looked up from germline, CDR1 is LGHNT and CDR2 is FRNRAP. This CDR3 has 12 amino acids. The CDR3 region has the DNA TGTGCTAGTGGTTTGTGGGGGGAAGGCTACACCTTC. Translated, it gives CASGLWGEGYTF.

The V gene is TRBV10-2, the J gene TRBJ1-1; possible D gene TRBD1, 5 bases. The ends were cut back, 6 bases at V and 1 base at J, with 9 bases in the middle. CDR1 is WSHSY, CDR2 SAAADI, per germline. CDR3 size: 13 residues. This chain's CDR3 is CASRLDRNTEAFF. In DNA, the CDR3 is TGCGCCAGCAGACTCGACAGGAACACTGAAGCTTTCTTT.